This entry lists 15 T cell receptor beta chains sequenced from one sample in a study of shared clonotypes between healthy human individuals. Sequencing was performed with immunoSEQ multiplex PCR; in TCRdb, only in-frame clones are kept and a portion is missing. This sample carries about 1 million clones, about three quarters of them seen once, and the ten largest clones take 1.4% to 1.5%. Sequenced material: memory CD4+ T cells sorted from blood. Subset: CD45RA-negative fraction. All receptors derive from a man between 18 and 35 years old in good health.

The chain combines TRBV19 with TRBJ1-1, with a weak D call TRBD1 (5 bases). The CDR3 consists of 15 residues. V lost 7 bases and J 10 bases, leaving 25 bases between the germline ends. Germline V lookup: CDR1 LNHDA, CDR2 SQIVND (reference sequence). The CDR3 sequence is CASTLGSLPTGGAFF. The CDR3 DNA reads TGTGCCAGTACCTTGGGCAGTCTACCTACGGGGGGAGCTTTCTTT. The full variable domain, in which reference TRBV19 and TRBJ1-1 provide the parts outside the CDR3, is DGGITQSPKYLFRKEGQNVTLSCEQNLNHDAMYWYRQDPGQGLRLIYYSQIVNDFQKGDIAEGYSVSREKKESFPLTVTSAQKNPTAFYLCASTLGSLPTGGAFFGQGTRLTVV.

The V and J genes are TRBV6-5 and TRBJ1-1, with a possible D match to TRBD1 (6 bases). The V end was cut by 5 bases, the J end by 4 bases, with 17 bases between. The CDR3 sequence is 15 residues long. Germline CDR1 and CDR2: MNHEY and SVGAGI. CDR3 protein: CASSRGMEWSTEAFF. The CDR3 nucleotides are TGTGCCAGCAGTAGGGGGATGGAGTGGAGCACTGAAGCTTTCTTT.

This sequence joins TRBV6-5 and TRBJ1-2, with 12 positions matching TRBD1. The CDR3 has 16 residues. CDR1 and CDR2 from the germline V gene are MNHEY and SVGAGI. After removal of 0 bases from V and 3 bases from J, the junction contained 2 bases not matched to a gene. CDR3: CASSYSGTGGYYGYTF. Written as DNA, the CDR3 is TGTGCCAGCAGTTACTCTGGGACAGGGGGCTACTATGGCTACACCTTC.

The chain uses TRBV11-2 and TRBJ1-1; D remains unclear. With 2 bases removed from V and 4 bases from J, the gap between germline ends came to 8 bases. This CDR3 has 13 residues. Germline CDR1 SGHAT, CDR2 FQNNGV. This CDR3 reads CASSLLRGTEAFF. CDR3 coding DNA: TGTGCCAGCAGCTTATTGCGGGGCACTGAAGCTTTCTTT.

This clone has more than one count but fewer than ten. CDR3 protein: CASSRGPSNQPQHF. The CDR3 coding sequence is TGTGCCAGCTCACGGGGACCTTCGAATCAGCCCCAGCATTTT. The chain has TRBV18 and TRBJ1-5; tentative D call: TRBD1 (5 bases). The CDR3 has 14 amino acids. Germline-derived CDR1 and CDR2 are KGHSH and LQKENI. Trimming left V 4 bases short and J 4 bases short, with 11 bases between.

In this sample, this clone turned up once. This sequence joins TRBV30 and TRBJ2-2; D not certain. CDR3 length: 13 amino acids. Trimming shortened V by 1 base and J by 8 bases, and 11 bases separated the two germline ends. Germline V lookup: CDR1 GTSNPN, CDR2 SVGIG (reference sequence). The CDR3 bases are TGTGCCTGGAGTGGGACCCTCGTAGGGGAGCTGTTTTTT. This translates into CAWSGTLVGELFF.

In this sample, this clone turned up a few times. The J gene is TRBJ2-5, the V gene TRBV14, with TRBD2 identical over 10 bases. Trimming took 1 base from V and 5 from J; bases not matched to a gene: 4. The CDR3 is made up of 15 amino acids. CDR1 is SGHDN and CDR2 is FVKESK in the germline V gene. The CDR3: CASSQASGRGETQYF. DNA for the CDR3: TGTGCCAGCAGCCAAGCCAGCGGGAGGGGTGAGACCCAGTACTTC.

The chain is built from TRBV6-6 and TRBJ2-7; no definite D call. With 6 bases removed from V and 6 bases from J, the gap between germline ends came to 12 bases. The CDR3 length is 12 residues. Germline loops: CDR1 MNHNY, CDR2 SVGAGI (reference sequence). The CDR3 DNA is TGTGCCAGCAGGCCCCATCTAAGCGAGCAGTACTTC. Translated, it gives CASRPHLSEQYF.

Remarks on this clone: With only one base between it and a far larger clone, this is likely a read error. The chain combines TRBV10-1 with TRBJ1-2; TRBD1 aligns across 9 bases. The CDR3 is 13 residues long. The germline CDR1 and CDR2 sequences are WNHNN and SYGVQD (reference sequence). V lost 5 bases, J lost 4 bases, and 2 bases stayed unmatched. CDR3 bases: TGCGCCAGCAGTCCGGACAGGGGCTATGGCTACACCTTC. Translation: CASSPDRGYGYTF.

About this clone: A much larger clone sits a single nucleotide away, making a read error possible. Other DNA sequences within the sample encode an identical CDR3. The chain recombines TRBV7-8 with TRBJ2-7; D gene ambiguous. The germline V gene encodes CDR1 SGHVS and CDR2 FQNEAQ. The length of the CDR3 is 12 residues. Trimming pared 1 base from V and 3 bases from J, leaving 4 bases between. CDR3 DNA sequence: TGTGCCAGCAGCTTAGTGGGCTACGAGCAGTACTTC. Translated: CASSLVGYEQYF. The whole variable domain, filled in from reference TRBV7-8 and TRBJ2-7, reads GAGVSQSPRYKVAKRGQDVALRCDPISGHVSLFWYQQALGQGPEFLTYFQNEAQLDKSGLPSDRFFAERPEGSVSTLKIQRTQQEDSAVYLCASSLVGYEQYFGPGTRLTVT.

The sample holds one count of this clone. Other nucleotide sequences from this sample produce the same CDR3. The gene calls are TRBV29-1 and TRBJ1-1; possibly TRBD1 for D (6 bases). Germline V gives CDR1 SQVTM, CDR2 ANQGSEA. The germline V and J ends were trimmed by 4 bases and 5 bases, with 11 bases remaining between them. CDR3 length: 12 residues. Here the CDR3 reads CSVGGGRTEAFF. For the CDR3, the DNA is TGCAGCGTTGGTGGGGGCAGGACTGAAGCTTTCTTT.

Comment on this clone: Other DNA sequences in the same sample also yield this CDR3. The chain couples TRBV2 to TRBJ1-1; 7 bases map to TRBD1. Trimming at V came to 7 bases and at J to 4 bases, leaving 6 bases not matched to a gene. CDR1 and CDR2 from the germline V gene are SNHLY and FYNNEI. The CDR3 covers 13 residues. The CDR3 DNA sequence: TGTGCCAGCAACCTTCAGGGGGGCACTGAAGCTTTCTTT. Translated: CASNLQGGTEAFF. The variable domain in full, with the rest retrieved from reference TRBV2 and TRBJ1-1, is EPEVTQTPSHQVTQMGQEVILRCVPISNHLYFYWYRQILGQKVEFLVSFYNNEISEKSEIFDDQFSVERPDGSNFTLKIRSTKLEDSAMYFCASNLQGGTEAFFGQGTRLTVV.

The chain couples TRBV28 to TRBJ2-2, with D possibly TRBD1 on 5 matching bases. The V and J ends lost 4 bases and 4 bases respectively, with 16 bases between them. The CDR3 spans 16 residues. Germline assignment: CDR1 MDHEN and CDR2 SYDVKM. The CDR3 loop reads CASSSSGSSGTGELFF. In DNA form, the CDR3 reads TGTGCCAGCAGTTCATCAGGGTCATCGGGCACCGGGGAGCTGTTTTTT.

The CDR3 reads CASSWTSGGTQYF. The DNA of the CDR3 is TGTGCCAGCAGCTGGACTAGCGGGGGAACGCAGTATTTT. The rearrangement links TRBV7-3 to TRBJ2-3, with 13 bases identical to TRBD2. Trimming at V came to 4 bases and at J to 9 bases, leaving 1 base not matched to a gene. The CDR3 contains 13 residues. Germline CDR1 and CDR2: SGHTA and FQGTGA.

The chain employs TRBV5-1 and TRBJ2-5, with TRBD2 matching 11 bases. CDR1 is SGHRS and CDR2 is YFSETQ in the germline V gene. Unmatched junction bases numbered 4, after V lost 4 bases and J lost 2 bases. This CDR3 contains 15 residues. For the CDR3, the DNA is TGCGCCAGCAGCCCCGGGACTAGCGGACAAGAGACCCAGTACTTC. Its protein is CASSPGTSGQETQYF.